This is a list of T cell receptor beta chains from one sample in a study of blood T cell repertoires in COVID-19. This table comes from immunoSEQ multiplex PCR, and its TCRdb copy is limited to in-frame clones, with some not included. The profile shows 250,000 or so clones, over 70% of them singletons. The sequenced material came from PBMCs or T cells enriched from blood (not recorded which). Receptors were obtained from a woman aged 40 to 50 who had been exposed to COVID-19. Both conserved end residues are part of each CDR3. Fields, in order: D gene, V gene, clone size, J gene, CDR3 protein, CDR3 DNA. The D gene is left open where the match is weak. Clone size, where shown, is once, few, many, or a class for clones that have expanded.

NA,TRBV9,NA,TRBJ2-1,CASSVGSYNEQFF,TGTGCCAGCAGCGTAGGGAGTTACAATGAGCAGTTCTTC
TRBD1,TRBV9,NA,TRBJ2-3,CASSSPTTGGWADTQYF,TGTGCCAGCAGCTCACCGACCACAGGGGGCTGGGCAGATACGCAGTATTTT
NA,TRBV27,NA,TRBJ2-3,CASSIRATTDTQYF,TGTGCCAGCAGTATCAGGGCTACCACAGATACGCAGTATTTT
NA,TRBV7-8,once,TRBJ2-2,CASSLVIVGVGTGELFF,TGTGCCAGCAGCTTAGTTATAGTGGGAGTTGGCACCGGGGAGCTGTTTTTT
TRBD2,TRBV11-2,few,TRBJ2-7,CASSLDLGGLDFYEQYF,TGTGCCAGCAGCTTAGATCTAGGGGGACTAGACTTCTACGAGCAGTACTTC
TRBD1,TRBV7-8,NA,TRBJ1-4,CASSYQTGSNEKLFF,TGTGCCAGCAGCTACCAGACAGGGAGTAATGAAAAACTGTTTTTT
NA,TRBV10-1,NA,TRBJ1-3,CASSGSQSTLSGNTIYF,TGCGCCAGCAGTGGGTCCCAGTCAACCCTCTCTGGAAACACCATATATTTT
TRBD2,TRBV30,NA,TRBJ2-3,CAWSVRLAVSTDTQYF,TGTGCCTGGAGTGTACGACTAGCGGTTAGCACAGATACGCAGTATTTT
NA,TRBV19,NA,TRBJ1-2,CASSIIGAMEEGYTF,TGTGCCAGTAGTATAATTGGGGCCATGGAAGAGGGCTACACCTTC
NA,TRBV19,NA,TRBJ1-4,CATAGILNEKLFF,TGTGCCACCGCAGGAATCCTTAATGAAAAACTGTTTTTT
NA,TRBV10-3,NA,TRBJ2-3,CAIKRGAGSTDTQYF,TGTGCCATCAAACGTGGCGCGGGGAGCACAGATACGCAGTATTTT
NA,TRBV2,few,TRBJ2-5,CASRLQETQYF,TGTGCCAGCCGACTTCAAGAGACCCAGTACTTC
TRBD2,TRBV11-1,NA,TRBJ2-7,CASSRGLAGTGYEQYF,TGTGCCAGCAGCCGGGGACTAGCGGGGACGGGCTACGAGCAGTACTTC
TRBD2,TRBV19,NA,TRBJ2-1,CASSIPRGDEQFF,TGTGCCAGTAGTATACCCCGGGGGGATGAGCAGTTCTTC
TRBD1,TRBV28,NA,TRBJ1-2,CASSLSRQGEAGYTF,TGTGCCAGCAGTTTAAGCAGACAGGGGGAGGCTGGCTACACCTTC